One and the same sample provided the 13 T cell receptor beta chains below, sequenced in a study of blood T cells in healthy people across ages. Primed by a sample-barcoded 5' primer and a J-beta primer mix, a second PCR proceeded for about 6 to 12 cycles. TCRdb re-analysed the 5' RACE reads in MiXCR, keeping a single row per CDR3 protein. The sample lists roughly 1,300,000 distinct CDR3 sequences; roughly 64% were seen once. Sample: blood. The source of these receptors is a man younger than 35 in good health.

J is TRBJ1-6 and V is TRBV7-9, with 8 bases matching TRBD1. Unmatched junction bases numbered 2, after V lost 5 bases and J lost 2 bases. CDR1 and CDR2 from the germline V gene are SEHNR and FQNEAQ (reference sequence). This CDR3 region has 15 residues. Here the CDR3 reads CASSPGQAYNSPLHF. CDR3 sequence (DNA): TGTGCCAGCAGCCCGGGACAGGCCTATAATTCACCCCTCCACTTT.

The CDR3 nucleotides are TGTGCCAGCAGCCAAGTTCCTCGCGAGCAGTACTTC. This codes for CASSQVPREQYF. The chain employs TRBV3-1 and TRBJ2-5; D is unclear. The better agreement between TRBJ2-7 and the DNA end casts doubt on the J call. Germline V gene data show CDR1 as LGHDT and CDR2 as YNNKEL (reference sequence). The CDR3 has 12 residues.

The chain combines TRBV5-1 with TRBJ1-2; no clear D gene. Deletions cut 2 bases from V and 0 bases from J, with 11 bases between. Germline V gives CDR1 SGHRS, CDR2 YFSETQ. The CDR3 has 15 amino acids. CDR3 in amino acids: CASSFIPGSNYGYTF. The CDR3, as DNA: TGCGCCAGCAGCTTTATTCCAGGATCTAACTATGGCTACACCTTC. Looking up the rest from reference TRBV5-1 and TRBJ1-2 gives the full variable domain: KAGVTQTPRYLIKTRGQQVTLSCSPISGHRSVSWYQQTPGQGLQFLFEYFSETQRNKGNFPGRFSGRQFSNSRSEMNVSTLELGDSALYLCASSFIPGSNYGYTFGSGTRLTVV.

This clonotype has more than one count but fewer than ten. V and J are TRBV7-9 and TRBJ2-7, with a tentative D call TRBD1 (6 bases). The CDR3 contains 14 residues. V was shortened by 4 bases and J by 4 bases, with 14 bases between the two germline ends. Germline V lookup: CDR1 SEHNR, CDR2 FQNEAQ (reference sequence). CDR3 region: CASSSRQVPYEQYF. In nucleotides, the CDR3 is TGTGCCAGCAGCTCACGACAGGTACCTTACGAGCAGTACTTC.

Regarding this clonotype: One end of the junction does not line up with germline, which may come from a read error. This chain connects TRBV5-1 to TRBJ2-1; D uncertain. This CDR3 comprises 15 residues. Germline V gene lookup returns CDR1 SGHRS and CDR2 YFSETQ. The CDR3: CASSLADGTYNEQYF. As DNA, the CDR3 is TGCGCCAGCAGCTTGGCCGACGGCACCTACAATGAGCAGTATTTC.

The CDR3 is CASSPAVPNEQFF. CDR3 nucleotide sequence: TGTGCCAGCAGCCCGGCAGTCCCCAATGAGCAGTTCTTC. The chain combines TRBV12-3 or TRBV12-4 with TRBJ2-1; unclear D gene. The CDR3 covers 13 residues. V was shortened by 6 bases and J by 6 bases, with 12 bases between the two germline ends.

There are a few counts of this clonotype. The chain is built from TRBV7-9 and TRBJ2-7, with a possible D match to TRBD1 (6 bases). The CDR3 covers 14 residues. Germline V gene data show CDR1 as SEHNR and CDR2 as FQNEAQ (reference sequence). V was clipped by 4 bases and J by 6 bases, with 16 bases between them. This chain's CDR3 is CASSSGDGKIEQYF. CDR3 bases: TGTGCCAGCAGCTCAGGGGACGGCAAAATCGAGCAGTACTTC.

CDR3 protein: CSAREPIYEQYF. As DNA, the CDR3 is TGCAGTGCTAGAGAGCCAATATACGAGCAGTACTTC. This rearrangement joins TRBV20-1 to TRBJ2-4, with D unclear. The J call is uncertain, as TRBJ2-7 better fits the DNA end. The CDR3 has 12 amino acids. Germline assignment: CDR1 DFQATT and CDR2 SNEGSKA (reference sequence).

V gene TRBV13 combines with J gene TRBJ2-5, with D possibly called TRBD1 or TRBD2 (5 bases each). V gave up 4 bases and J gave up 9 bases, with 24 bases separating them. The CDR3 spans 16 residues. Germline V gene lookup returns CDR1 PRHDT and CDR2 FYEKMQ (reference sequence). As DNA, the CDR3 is TGTGCCAGCAGCTCCTCCGGCTTTCAGGGAGAGACGGCCCAGTACTTC. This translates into CASSSSGFQGETAQYF. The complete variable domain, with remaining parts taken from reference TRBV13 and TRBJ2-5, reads AAGVIQSPRHLIKEKRETATLKCYPIPRHDTVYWYQQGPGQDPQFLISFYEKMQSDKGSIPDRFSAQQFSDYHSELNMSSLELGDSALYFCASSSSGFQGETAQYFGPGTRLLVL.

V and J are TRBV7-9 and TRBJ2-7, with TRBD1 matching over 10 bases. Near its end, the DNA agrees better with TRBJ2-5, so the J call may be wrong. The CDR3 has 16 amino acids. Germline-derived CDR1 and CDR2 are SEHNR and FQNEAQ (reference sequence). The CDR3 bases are TGTGCCAGCAGCTACCGGGACAGGGGTTTGCGGGAGACCCAGTACTTC. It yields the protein CASSYRDRGLRETQYF.

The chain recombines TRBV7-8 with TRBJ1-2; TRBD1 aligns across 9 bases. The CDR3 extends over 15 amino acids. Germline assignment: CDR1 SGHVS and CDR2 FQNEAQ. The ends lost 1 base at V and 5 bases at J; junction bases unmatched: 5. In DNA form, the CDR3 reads TGTGCCAGCAGCTTAGGGGACAGGGTGTTTTATGGCTACACCTTC. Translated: CASSLGDRVFYGYTF. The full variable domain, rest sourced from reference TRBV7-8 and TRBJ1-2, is GAGVSQSPRYKVAKRGQDVALRCDPISGHVSLFWYQQALGQGPEFLTYFQNEAQLDKSGLPSDRFFAERPEGSVSTLKIQRTQQEDSAVYLCASSLGDRVFYGYTFGSGTRLTVV.

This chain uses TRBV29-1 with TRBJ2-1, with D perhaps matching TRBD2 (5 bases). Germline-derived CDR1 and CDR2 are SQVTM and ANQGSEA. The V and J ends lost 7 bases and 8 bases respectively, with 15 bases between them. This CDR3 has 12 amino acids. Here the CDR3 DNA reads TGCAGCGCAGGACGGACTGGAGATGAGCAGTTCTTC. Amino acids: CSAGRTGDEQFF.

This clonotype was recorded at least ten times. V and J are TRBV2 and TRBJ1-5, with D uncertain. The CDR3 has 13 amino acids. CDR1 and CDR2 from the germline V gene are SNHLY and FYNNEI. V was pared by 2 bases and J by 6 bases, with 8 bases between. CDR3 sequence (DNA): TGTGCCAGCAGTGAATCAGGAATTCAGCCCCAGCATTTT. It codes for CASSESGIQPQHF.